This T cell receptor (beta chain) was captured in a study of somatic mutations in cytotoxic T cells in rheumatoid arthritis. Trimming took 0 bases from V and 4 from J; bases not matched to a gene: 15. This CDR3 spans 19 amino acids. Germline V lookup: CDR1 SGDLS, CDR2 YYNGEE. TCRdb's table, derived via immunoSEQ multiplex PCR, lists solely in-frame clones and lacks some. The top ten hold just under 30% of the sample, which has more than 11,000 clones, about 80% seen once. Specimen: CD8+ T cells sorted from blood. This sequence joins TRBV9 and TRBJ2-1; 8 bases agree with TRBD1. The sequence derives from an adult with rheumatoid arthritis. The DNA of the CDR3 is TGTGCCAGCAGCGTAGGATCGTCCAGGGGGCTGGGGGATTACAATGAGCAGTTCTTC. Its translation is CASSVGSSRGLGDYNEQFF.